The rows below give T cell receptor beta chains drawn from one sample of a study of CXCR4 blockade with PD-1 therapy in pancreatic cancer. Data came from immunoSEQ multiplex PCR; TCRdb stores just in-frame clones and leaves some out. Of approximately 17,000 clones in the sample, over 60% are singletons; the top ten hold around 6.3%. The sequenced sample consisted of tumor tissue. The receptors come from a human donor with pancreatic ductal adenocarcinoma. Each CDR3 is given with its conserved first and last residue. Each record gives: V gene, clone size, CDR3 length, D gene, J gene, CDR3 DNA, CDR3 protein. A D gene is named only where the DNA matches it firmly. Not all rows give a size; the values are once, few, many and, for expanded clones, a class.

v_call: TRBV28; clone_size: few; cdr3_length: 13; d_call: TRBD1; j_call: TRBJ2-5; cdr3_nt: TGTGCCAGCAGCCGTCGCAGGGGGGAGACCCAGTACTTC; cdr3_aa: CASSRRRGETQYF
v_call: TRBV19; clone_size: -; cdr3_length: 12; d_call: -; j_call: TRBJ1-5; cdr3_nt: TGTGCCAGTAGTATTCGAGATCAGCCCCAGCATTTT; cdr3_aa: CASSIRDQPQHF
v_call: TRBV4-1; clone_size: -; cdr3_length: 13; d_call: -; j_call: TRBJ1-2; cdr3_nt: TGCGCCAGCAGCCAAGAAGTGCCACCCGGCTACACCTTC; cdr3_aa: CASSQEVPPGYTF
v_call: TRBV9; clone_size: -; cdr3_length: 20; d_call: TRBD2; j_call: TRBJ2-4; cdr3_nt: TGTGCCAGCAGCGGCGGAGGGGGACTAGCGGTCTCACCAGCCAAAAACATTCAGTACTTC; cdr3_aa: CASSGGGGLAVSPAKNIQYF
v_call: TRBV18; clone_size: -; cdr3_length: 17; d_call: -; j_call: TRBJ1-2; cdr3_nt: TGTGCCAGCTCACCACTCGTGGCAGGGTCTCTTGGCTATGGCTACACCTTC; cdr3_aa: CASSPLVAGSLGYGYTF
v_call: TRBV29-1; clone_size: -; cdr3_length: 12; d_call: -; j_call: TRBJ1-1; cdr3_nt: TGCAGCGCCACGGGGGCGCGGGCTGAAGCTTTCTTT; cdr3_aa: CSATGARAEAFF
v_call: TRBV19; clone_size: -; cdr3_length: 15; d_call: -; j_call: TRBJ2-5; cdr3_nt: TGTGCCAGTAATCCGGGACAATCCTACCAAGAGACCCAGTACTTC; cdr3_aa: CASNPGQSYQETQYF
v_call: TRBV23-1; clone_size: few; cdr3_length: 15; d_call: TRBD1; j_call: TRBJ2-5; cdr3_nt: TGCGCCAGCAGCTCGACAGGGGGCCCTCAAGAGACCCAGTACTTC; cdr3_aa: CASSSTGGPQETQYF
v_call: TRBV15; clone_size: -; cdr3_length: 15; d_call: TRBD2; j_call: TRBJ2-1; cdr3_nt: TGTGCCACCAGCACCGCGGGGGAGGCCTACAATGAGCAGTTCTTC; cdr3_aa: CATSTAGEAYNEQFF
v_call: TRBV9; clone_size: few; cdr3_length: 16; d_call: TRBD2; j_call: TRBJ2-1; cdr3_nt: TGTGCCAGCAGCGTTCTTAGCGGGAGGACCTACAATGAGCAGTTCTTC; cdr3_aa: CASSVLSGRTYNEQFF
v_call: TRBV29-1; clone_size: -; cdr3_length: 14; d_call: TRBD1; j_call: TRBJ2-7; cdr3_nt: TGCAGCGTTGCCTCCGGGACAGGGCCTTACGAGCAGTACTTC; cdr3_aa: CSVASGTGPYEQYF
v_call: TRBV29-1; clone_size: -; cdr3_length: 12; d_call: -; j_call: TRBJ1-2; cdr3_nt: TGCAGCGTTGATGAGCAGCTCTATGGCTACACCTTC; cdr3_aa: CSVDEQLYGYTF
v_call: TRBV19; clone_size: -; cdr3_length: 17; d_call: -; j_call: TRBJ1-5; cdr3_nt: TGTGCCAGTAGTCCCCGGGCCCGCTTGGGACCAGATCAGCCCCAGCATTTT; cdr3_aa: CASSPRARLGPDQPQHF
v_call: TRBV15; clone_size: few; cdr3_length: 16; d_call: TRBD1; j_call: TRBJ1-1; cdr3_nt: TGTGCCACCAGCGGAGCCGGGACAGTTATGAACACTGAAGCTTTCTTT; cdr3_aa: CATSGAGTVMNTEAFF
v_call: TRBV19; clone_size: -; cdr3_length: 14; d_call: -; j_call: TRBJ1-1; cdr3_nt: TGTGCCAGTAGTCCCCGTAGGGAAGTGTCTGAAGCTTTCTTT; cdr3_aa: CASSPRREVSEAFF
v_call: TRBV6-8; clone_size: few; cdr3_length: 16; d_call: TRBD2; j_call: TRBJ2-2; cdr3_nt: TGTGCCAGCAGTTACTCGGCTAGCGGGAGGTCCGGGGAGCTGTTTTTT; cdr3_aa: CASSYSASGRSGELFF
v_call: TRBV11-3; clone_size: -; cdr3_length: 14; d_call: -; j_call: TRBJ1-4; cdr3_nt: TGTGCCAGCAGCTTGGGTCTAGGGGATGAAAAACTGTTTTTT; cdr3_aa: CASSLGLGDEKLFF
v_call: TRBV9; clone_size: few; cdr3_length: 13; d_call: TRBD1; j_call: TRBJ2-7; cdr3_nt: TGTGCCAGCAGCGTGGGACAGGGGCGCGAGCAGTACTTC; cdr3_aa: CASSVGQGREQYF
v_call: TRBV11-3; clone_size: few; cdr3_length: 16; d_call: -; j_call: TRBJ2-1; cdr3_nt: TGTGCCAGCAGCTTCCGGGACTTTCAGTCCTACAATGAGCAGTTCTTC; cdr3_aa: CASSFRDFQSYNEQFF
v_call: TRBV18; clone_size: -; cdr3_length: 15; d_call: -; j_call: TRBJ1-1; cdr3_nt: TGTGCCAGCTCCCACATCTGGAGGGTTGGCCCTGAAGCTTTCTTT; cdr3_aa: CASSHIWRVGPEAFF
v_call: TRBV28; clone_size: -; cdr3_length: 15; d_call: TRBD2; j_call: TRBJ2-3; cdr3_nt: TGTGCCAGCAGCCCCGCGGGAGTGGGCACAGATACGCAGTATTTT; cdr3_aa: CASSPAGVGTDTQYF
v_call: TRBV14; clone_size: -; cdr3_length: 15; d_call: TRBD2; j_call: TRBJ2-2; cdr3_nt: TGTGCCAGCAGCCAAGAACAGCGGGAGGGCCCGAAGCTGTTTTTT; cdr3_aa: CASSQEQREGPKLFF
v_call: TRBV29-1; clone_size: -; cdr3_length: 14; d_call: TRBD2; j_call: TRBJ2-1; cdr3_nt: TGCAGCGTTGAAAAAGCGGGAGGGGGTAATGAGCAGTTCTTC; cdr3_aa: CSVEKAGGGNEQFF
v_call: TRBV19; clone_size: few; cdr3_length: 13; d_call: -; j_call: TRBJ1-5; cdr3_nt: TGTGCCAGTAGTATAGCTCTCCTTCAGCCCCAGCATTTT; cdr3_aa: CASSIALLQPQHF
v_call: TRBV29-1; clone_size: -; cdr3_length: 13; d_call: -; j_call: TRBJ1-1; cdr3_nt: TGCAGCGCTGGACAGAGACCTAACACTGAAGCTTTCTTT; cdr3_aa: CSAGQRPNTEAFF
v_call: TRBV18; clone_size: -; cdr3_length: 16; d_call: TRBD1; j_call: TRBJ2-6; cdr3_nt: TGTGCCAGCTCACCGCTACAGGGGTCTGGGGCCAACGTCCTGACTTTC; cdr3_aa: CASSPLQGSGANVLTF
v_call: TRBV18; clone_size: -; cdr3_length: 16; d_call: -; j_call: TRBJ1-1; cdr3_nt: TGTGCCAGCTCACCATCCGTTCAGGGAAGGGGAACTGAAGCTTTCTTT; cdr3_aa: CASSPSVQGRGTEAFF
v_call: TRBV29-1; clone_size: -; cdr3_length: 13; d_call: TRBD1; j_call: TRBJ1-1; cdr3_nt: TGCAGCGGGGGACAGGGGGCGAACACTGAAGCTTTCTTT; cdr3_aa: CSGGQGANTEAFF
v_call: TRBV28; clone_size: once; cdr3_length: 17; d_call: TRBD2; j_call: TRBJ2-1; cdr3_nt: TGTGCCAGCAGTTTAGTCGCCCTAGCGGGAGCGGGGAATGAGCAGTTCTTC; cdr3_aa: CASSLVALAGAGNEQFF
v_call: TRBV7-7; clone_size: -; cdr3_length: 16; d_call: -; j_call: TRBJ2-2; cdr3_nt: TGTGCCAGCAGCCAAGGCAGGGGAACGAACACCGGGGAGCTGTTTTTT; cdr3_aa: CASSQGRGTNTGELFF
v_call: TRBV19; clone_size: -; cdr3_length: 15; d_call: TRBD2; j_call: TRBJ2-7; cdr3_nt: TGTGCCAGTAGTATCTTTGCGGGAGGGTCCTACGAGCAGTACTTC; cdr3_aa: CASSIFAGGSYEQYF
v_call: TRBV18; clone_size: -; cdr3_length: 14; d_call: TRBD2; j_call: TRBJ2-3; cdr3_nt: TGTGCCAGCTCAGCGACTAGCGGCACAGATACGCAGTATTTT; cdr3_aa: CASSATSGTDTQYF
v_call: TRBV7-1; clone_size: -; cdr3_length: 15; d_call: -; j_call: TRBJ2-1; cdr3_nt: TGTGCCAGCAGCTTAACGATGGGACACTACAATGAGCAGTTCTTC; cdr3_aa: CASSLTMGHYNEQFF
v_call: TRBV9; clone_size: -; cdr3_length: 14; d_call: -; j_call: TRBJ1-3; cdr3_nt: TGTGCCAGCAGCGTAGGGAGCTCTGGAAACACCATATATTTT; cdr3_aa: CASSVGSSGNTIYF
v_call: TRBV5-1; clone_size: -; cdr3_length: 14; d_call: -; j_call: TRBJ1-3; cdr3_nt: TGCGCCAGCAGCTTGTGGAGCTCTGGAAACACCATATATTTT; cdr3_aa: CASSLWSSGNTIYF
v_call: TRBV19; clone_size: -; cdr3_length: 15; d_call: TRBD1; j_call: TRBJ1-4; cdr3_nt: TGTGCCAGTAGAGACCCGGGACAGGCCGTTGAAAAACTGTTTTTT; cdr3_aa: CASRDPGQAVEKLFF
v_call: TRBV19; clone_size: once; cdr3_length: 14; d_call: TRBD2; j_call: TRBJ2-3; cdr3_nt: TGTGCCAGTGCGGGACTAGCGGGAACAGATACGCAGTATTTT; cdr3_aa: CASAGLAGTDTQYF
v_call: TRBV19; clone_size: -; cdr3_length: 16; d_call: -; j_call: TRBJ1-1; cdr3_nt: TGTGCCAGTAGGGGGTCCGCAGGGGAGGTCAACACTGAAGCTTTCTTT; cdr3_aa: CASRGSAGEVNTEAFF
v_call: TRBV6-4; clone_size: -; cdr3_length: 14; d_call: TRBD2; j_call: TRBJ2-1; cdr3_nt: TGTGCCAGCAGTGGGGGGGGTTTCTACAATGAGCAGTTCTTC; cdr3_aa: CASSGGGFYNEQFF
v_call: TRBV28; clone_size: -; cdr3_length: 13; d_call: -; j_call: TRBJ2-7; cdr3_nt: TGTGCCAGCAGGGGGGACGTGGGCTACGAGCAGTACTTC; cdr3_aa: CASRGDVGYEQYF
v_call: TRBV30; clone_size: -; cdr3_length: 12; d_call: TRBD1; j_call: TRBJ2-7; cdr3_nt: TGTGCCTGGTCGGGACAGAACTACGAGCAGTACTTC; cdr3_aa: CAWSGQNYEQYF
v_call: TRBV15; clone_size: -; cdr3_length: 16; d_call: TRBD1; j_call: TRBJ2-7; cdr3_nt: TGTGCCACCAGCAGCCCCCCGACAGGGTATGATTACGAGCAGTACTTC; cdr3_aa: CATSSPPTGYDYEQYF
v_call: TRBV14; clone_size: few; cdr3_length: 16; d_call: -; j_call: TRBJ1-1; cdr3_nt: TGTGCCAGCAGCCAAGGGGGGAATTTAATAAACACTGAAGCTTTCTTT; cdr3_aa: CASSQGGNLINTEAFF
v_call: TRBV7-2; clone_size: -; cdr3_length: 14; d_call: TRBD2; j_call: TRBJ2-1; cdr3_nt: TGTGCCAGCAAGGCTAGCGGGGCTTACAATGAGCAGTTCTTC; cdr3_aa: CASKASGAYNEQFF
v_call: TRBV15; clone_size: -; cdr3_length: 15; d_call: -; j_call: TRBJ2-2; cdr3_nt: TGTGCCACCAGCAGGGGACTCCTTAACACTGGGGAGCTGTTTTTT; cdr3_aa: CATSRGLLNTGELFF
v_call: TRBV6-8; clone_size: -; cdr3_length: 15; d_call: -; j_call: TRBJ2-3; cdr3_nt: TGTGCCATCAAAGAGGGGCACGGGCTAGGAGATACGCAGTATTTT; cdr3_aa: CAIKEGHGLGDTQYF
v_call: TRBV29-1; clone_size: -; cdr3_length: 13; d_call: -; j_call: TRBJ1-2; cdr3_nt: TGCAGCGTTGTACAGGAGAATACCTATGGCTACACCTTC; cdr3_aa: CSVVQENTYGYTF
v_call: TRBV28; clone_size: once; cdr3_length: 14; d_call: -; j_call: TRBJ1-2; cdr3_nt: TGTGCCAGCAGTCCCATGGGGTCTGTCTATGGCTACACCTTC; cdr3_aa: CASSPMGSVYGYTF
v_call: TRBV25-1; clone_size: -; cdr3_length: 15; d_call: TRBD2; j_call: TRBJ2-1; cdr3_nt: TGTGCCAGCAGTGAGGGACTAGCGGGAACGGATGAGCAGTTCTTC; cdr3_aa: CASSEGLAGTDEQFF
v_call: TRBV28; clone_size: -; cdr3_length: 15; d_call: -; j_call: TRBJ1-1; cdr3_nt: TGTGCCAGCAGGAACAGGGAGCTCCTGAACACTGAAGCTTTCTTT; cdr3_aa: CASRNRELLNTEAFF
v_call: TRBV25-1; clone_size: -; cdr3_length: 16; d_call: TRBD1; j_call: TRBJ2-4; cdr3_nt: TGTGCCAGCAGTTTTTTGGGACAGGGGGGACATCACATTCAGTACTTC; cdr3_aa: CASSFLGQGGHHIQYF
v_call: TRBV18; clone_size: -; cdr3_length: 14; d_call: -; j_call: TRBJ2-3; cdr3_nt: TGTGCCAGCTCACCGTTTCCTGACGCAGATACGCAGTATTTT; cdr3_aa: CASSPFPDADTQYF
v_call: TRBV19; clone_size: -; cdr3_length: 16; d_call: -; j_call: TRBJ2-6; cdr3_nt: TGTGCCAGTACCCCGGACCACAGCTCTGGGGCCAACGTCCTGACTTTC; cdr3_aa: CASTPDHSSGANVLTF
v_call: TRBV25-1; clone_size: -; cdr3_length: 16; d_call: TRBD1; j_call: TRBJ2-7; cdr3_nt: TGTGCCAGCAGTGAATATCGCAGGGGGCGACCCTACGAGCAGTACTTC; cdr3_aa: CASSEYRRGRPYEQYF